This record covers a single TCR beta chain. This entry belongs to a study of Ad26.COV2.S vaccination and SARS-CoV-2 variants. Study background: Among those in the COV1001 Ad26.COV2.S trial arm was the donor. Ad26.COV2.S shots went into the muscle once or twice, 56 days apart.

Treatment denoted: about 20 received Ad26.COV2.S at low or high dose, single or two shots; a few received placebo; per-sample allocation not given. Day 63 after the first vaccine or placebo injection was the time point for sampling. This CDR3 comprises 16 residues. Trimming stripped 0 bases from V and 3 bases from J, with 15 bases between. The V gene's germline CDR1 is SGHRS and CDR2 YFSETQ. TCRdb keeps only in-frame clones here, not all; method: immunoSEQ multiplex PCR. The table shows over 250,000 clones, with about 90% occurring only once. This clonotype was sampled from a person between 18 and 65 years old who received the Ad26.COV2.S COVID-19 vaccine or a placebo. Sample: peripheral blood, taken in a trial of Ad26.COV2.S vaccine versus placebo. V usage is TRBV5-1 and J usage is TRBJ1-1; D gene uncertain. Here the CDR3 reads CASSLAIPPAYTEAFF. The CDR3 region has the DNA TGCGCCAGCAGCTTGGCCATTCCCCCGGCGTACACTGAAGCTTTCTTT.